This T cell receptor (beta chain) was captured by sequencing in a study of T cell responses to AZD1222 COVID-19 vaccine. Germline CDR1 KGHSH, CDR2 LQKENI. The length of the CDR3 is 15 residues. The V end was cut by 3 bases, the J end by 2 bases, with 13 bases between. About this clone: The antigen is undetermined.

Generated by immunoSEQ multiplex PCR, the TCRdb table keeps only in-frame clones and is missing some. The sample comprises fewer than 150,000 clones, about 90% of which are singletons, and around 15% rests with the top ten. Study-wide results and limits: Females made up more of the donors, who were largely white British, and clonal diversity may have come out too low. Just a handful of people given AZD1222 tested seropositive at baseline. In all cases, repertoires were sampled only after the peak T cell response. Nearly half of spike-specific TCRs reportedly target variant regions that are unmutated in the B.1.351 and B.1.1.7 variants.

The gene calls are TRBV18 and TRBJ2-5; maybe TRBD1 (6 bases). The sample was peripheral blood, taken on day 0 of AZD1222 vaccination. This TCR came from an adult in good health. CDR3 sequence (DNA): TGTGCCAGCTCACCCGCAACAGGGATTCAAGAGACCCAGTACTTC. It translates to CASSPATGIQETQYF.